This TCR beta chain originates from a study of PD-L1 blockade in urothelial cancer. Study summary: Prior chemotherapy in patients spanned 0 to 3 regimens. Analyzed time points were 3 weeks (second dose) and 6 weeks after therapy began.

Documented time point: peripheral blood 6 weeks after treatment start. J was trimmed by 8 bases and V by 0 bases; bases with no gene match: 7. Germline CDR1 reads SGHNT; CDR2 reads YYREEE (reference sequence). The CDR3 extends over 14 amino acids. Generated by immunoSEQ multiplex PCR, the TCRdb table keeps only in-frame clones and is missing some. The sample contains under 150,000 clones, around nine tenths of which appear only once. The sequence was collected from a man between 60 and 70 years old with urothelial cancer. The sequencing used PBMCs, collected around atezolizumab (anti-PD-L1) treatment. The V gene is TRBV5-4, the J gene TRBJ1-2; 7 bases map to TRBD1. The CDR3 bases are TGTGCCAGCAGCTTGGGCCCGACAGGGTACGGCTACACCTTC. Amino acid sequence: CASSLGPTGYGYTF.